This TCR beta chain was documented in a study of neoadjuvant anti-PD-1 for oral cavity cancer (dated by TCRdb to the early 2020s). Background for the entire study: Patients mostly received three to four biweekly doses of nivolumab at 3 mg/kg before curative-intent surgical resection. Patients without progression received a fourth nivolumab dose around day 43 and underwent definitive surgical resection on days 50-56. Under RECIST 1.1, patients with complete response, partial response or stable disease were classed as responders, and patients with progression were classed as non-responders. An approximately 33% response rate was observed in the parent correlative cohort, in which over nine patients were included. Here is what the overall study found, with its caveats: Higher pretreatment blood Treg/Th17 ratios correlated with both higher pretreatment blood TCRbeta clonality and lower post-treatment tumor TCRbeta clonality. Within PBMCs, T cell clonality (Gini index) was significantly higher in non-responders than responders after neoadjuvant nivolumab. Only a few patients per response group were included in the TCR analyses, and larger cohorts for validation were called for by the authors.

For deep sequencing, PBMC libraries mostly used about 490 ng of input genomic DNA, with six replicates for each sample. TCRbeta libraries were prepared with the immunoSEQ hsTCRbeta kit according to the manufacturer's instructions. Sequencing of the completed libraries took place using an Illumina NovaSeq 6000 S4 flow cell after they had been pooled to about 3.2 nM. The original methods were these. The immunoSEQ Analyzer handled quality control and preprocessing of the raw data. The analysis was limited to productive rearrangements, and each clonotype was defined by a unique CDR3 amino acid sequence. Repertoire clonality was estimated as the Gini-Simpson index, computed with the R package tcR. Student's t test was used to compare Gini indices, and Pearson correlation was used to assess associations with tumor size change. The clones in this table, taken by TCRdb from immuneACCESS, are in-frame only. Not every clone is retained; where verified, under half of the shortfall comes from an unresolved V gene, and the cause of the rest is unknown. That table is the source of V, J and clone size, and D and trimming were worked out from the DNA. The sample table lists around 8,000 clones, 62% of them with a count of one. The ten largest clones represent under 4% of the sample.

Interpreted using the paper, the time point label stands for: after neoadjuvant nivolumab, at surgical resection. Patients were newly diagnosed with stage II-IVA oral cavity squamous cell carcinoma and had received no prior systemic or radiation treatment. The cohort consisted of patients with HPV-negative, locally advanced oral cavity squamous cell carcinoma. Peripheral blood mononuclear cells were analyzed directly and were not maintained or expanded in culture. The samples were drawn from a longitudinal correlative study tied to a single-arm phase II trial testing neoadjuvant nivolumab in oral cavity squamous cell carcinoma. Subject-matched pre- and post-treatment PBMCs and tumors from three responders and three non-responders underwent genomic DNA-based TCRbeta sequencing. Peripheral blood mononuclear cells were collected before nivolumab treatment and were collected again after treatment, at the time of surgery. Genomic DNA was isolated from PBMCs using the Maxwell RSC DNA from Cells kit.

The sample holds one count of this clone. The antigen it binds to is not known. No base-level quality is on record; no much larger clone is a single base apart. The germline V gene yields SGHVS for CDR1 and FNYEAQ for CDR2. V is clipped by 6 bases and J by 7 bases, and the sequence between their germline boundaries is 15 bases long. The CDR3 sequence holds 13 residues, the cysteine and phenylalanine included. This entry keeps only the CDR3 DNA: 39 bases, framed from base 1. This TCR was sampled from a person aged 35 to 85 with oral cavity squamous cell carcinoma. The sequence joins TRBV7-6 to TRBJ2-5; the best D guess is TRBD2, with 5 bases matching. Specimen: PBMCs, collected after nivolumab (anti-PD-1) treatment. The CDR3 amino acid sequence is: CASSTSGPGTQYF. The DNA is TGTGCCAGCAGTACGAGCGGTCCAGGGACCCAGTACTTC.